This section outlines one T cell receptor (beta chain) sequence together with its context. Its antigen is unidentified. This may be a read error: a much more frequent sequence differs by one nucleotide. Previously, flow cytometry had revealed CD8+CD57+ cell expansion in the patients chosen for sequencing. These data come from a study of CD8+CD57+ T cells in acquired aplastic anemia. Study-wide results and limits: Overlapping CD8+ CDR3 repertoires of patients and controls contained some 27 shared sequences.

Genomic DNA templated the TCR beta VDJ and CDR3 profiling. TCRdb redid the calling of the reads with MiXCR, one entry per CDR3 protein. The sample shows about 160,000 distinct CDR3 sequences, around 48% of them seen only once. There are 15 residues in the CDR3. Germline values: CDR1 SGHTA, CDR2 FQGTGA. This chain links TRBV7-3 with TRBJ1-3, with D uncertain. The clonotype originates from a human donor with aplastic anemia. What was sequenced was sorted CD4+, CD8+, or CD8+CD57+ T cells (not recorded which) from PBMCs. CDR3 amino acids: CASSLGRISGSTIYF. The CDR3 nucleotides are TGTGCCAGCAGCTTAGGGAGAATCTCTGGAAGCACCATATATTTT.